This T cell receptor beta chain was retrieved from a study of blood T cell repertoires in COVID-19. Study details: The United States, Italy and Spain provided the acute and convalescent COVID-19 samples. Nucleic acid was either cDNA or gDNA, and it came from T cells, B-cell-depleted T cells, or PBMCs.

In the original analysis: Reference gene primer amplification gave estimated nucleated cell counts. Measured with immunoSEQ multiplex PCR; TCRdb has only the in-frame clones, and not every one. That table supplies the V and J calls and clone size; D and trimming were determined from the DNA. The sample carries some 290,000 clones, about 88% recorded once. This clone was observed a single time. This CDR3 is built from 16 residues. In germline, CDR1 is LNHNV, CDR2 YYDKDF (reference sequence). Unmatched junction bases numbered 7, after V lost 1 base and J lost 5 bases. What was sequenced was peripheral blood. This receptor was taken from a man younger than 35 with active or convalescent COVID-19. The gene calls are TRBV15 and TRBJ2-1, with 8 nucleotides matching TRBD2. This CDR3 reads CATSRGSGGSHNEQFF. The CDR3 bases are TGTGCCACCAGCAGAGGGTCGGGGGGGAGTCACAATGAGCAGTTCTTC.